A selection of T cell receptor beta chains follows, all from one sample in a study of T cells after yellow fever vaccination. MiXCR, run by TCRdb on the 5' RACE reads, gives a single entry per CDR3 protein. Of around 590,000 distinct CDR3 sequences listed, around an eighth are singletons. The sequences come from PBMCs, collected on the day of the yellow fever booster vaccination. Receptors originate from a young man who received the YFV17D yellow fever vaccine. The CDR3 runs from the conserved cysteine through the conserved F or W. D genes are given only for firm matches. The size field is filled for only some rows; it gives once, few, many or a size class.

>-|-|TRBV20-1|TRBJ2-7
CSAKSSDSYEQYF
TGCAGTGCTAAATCCTCCGACTCCTACGAGCAGTACTTC
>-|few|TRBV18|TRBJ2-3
CASSPIMVADTDTQYF
TGTGCCAGCTCACCAATTATGGTAGCGGACACAGATACGCAGTATTTT
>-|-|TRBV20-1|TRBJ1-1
CSARREKGAEAFF
TGCAGTGCTAGGAGGGAAAAGGGGGCTGAAGCTTTCTTT
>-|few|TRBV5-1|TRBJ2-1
CASSLSSQHNNEQFF
TGCGCCAGCAGCTTGAGTAGTCAGCACAACAATGAGCAGTTCTTC
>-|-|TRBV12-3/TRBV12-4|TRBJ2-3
CASSFHGGDTQYF
TGTGCCAGCAGTTTTCACGGGGGAGATACGCAGTATTTT
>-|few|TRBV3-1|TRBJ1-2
CASSQAGRGYTF
TGTGCCAGCAGCCAAGCAGGGAGAGGCTACACCTTC
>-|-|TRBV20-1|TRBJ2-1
CSARGRPGDTYNEQFF
TGCAGTGCCAGGGGGAGGCCGGGGGACACATACAATGAGCAGTTCTTC
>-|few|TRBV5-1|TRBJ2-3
CASSPGTTVDTQYF
TGCGCCAGCAGCCCCGGGACCACGGTAGATACGCAGTATTTT
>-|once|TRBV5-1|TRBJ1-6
CASSSGRDNSPLHF
TGCGCCAGCAGCTCAGGACGGGATAATTCACCCCTCCACTTT
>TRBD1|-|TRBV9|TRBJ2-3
CASSESGTGTDTQYF
TGTGCCAGCAGCGAATCCGGGACAGGGACAGATACGCAGTATTTT
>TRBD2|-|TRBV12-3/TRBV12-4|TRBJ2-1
CASTDGLAGVVLFF
TGTGCCAGCACCGATGGACTAGCGGGAGTAGTCCTGTTCTTC
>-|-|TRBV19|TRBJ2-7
CASSIDVGRNEQYF
TGTGCCAGTAGTATCGACGTGGGACGGAACGAGCAGTACTTC
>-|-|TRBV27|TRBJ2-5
CASSLAGDRGQETQYF
TGTGCCAGCAGTCTAGCGGGAGACAGGGGGCAAGAGACCCAGTACTTC
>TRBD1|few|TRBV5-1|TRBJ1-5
CASSLGTGGGQPQHF
TGCGCCAGCAGCTTGGGGACAGGGGGCGGACAGCCCCAGCATTTT
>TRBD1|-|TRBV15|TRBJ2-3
CATSREIPGTGYSDTQYF
TGTGCCACCAGCAGAGAGATCCCCGGGACAGGGTATTCAGATACGCAGTATTTT
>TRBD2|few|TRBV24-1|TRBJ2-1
CATSDSSPASGNNLYEQFF
TGTGCCACCAGTGATTCTTCCCCCGCTAGCGGGAACAACCTCTATGAGCAGTTCTTC
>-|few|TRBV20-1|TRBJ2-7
CSARLIDGTGEVGEQYF
TGCAGTGCTAGATTAATTGATGGAACGGGAGAGGTAGGCGAGCAGTACTTC
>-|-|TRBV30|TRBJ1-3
CAWMGGAASGNTIYF
TGTGCCTGGATGGGAGGGGCTGCCTCTGGAAACACCATATATTTT
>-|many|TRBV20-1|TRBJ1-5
CSAGGQYSNQPQHF
TGCAGTGCAGGAGGGCAGTATAGCAATCAGCCCCAGCATTTT
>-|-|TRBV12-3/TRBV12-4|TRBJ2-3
CASEGIGGASTDTQYF
TGTGCCAGCGAGGGGATTGGCGGAGCTAGCACAGATACGCAGTATTTT
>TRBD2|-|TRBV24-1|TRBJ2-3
CATSESTSPQYF
TGTGCCACCAGTGAATCGACTAGCCCGCAGTATTTT
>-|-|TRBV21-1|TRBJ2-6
CASSKAALYPSGANVLTF
TGTGCCAGCAGCAAAGCGGCCTTGTATCCCTCTGGGGCCAACGTCCTGACTTTC
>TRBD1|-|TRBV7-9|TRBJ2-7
CASSFWGQTTYEQYF
TGTGCCAGCAGCTTCTGGGGACAGACGACCTACGAGCAGTACTTC
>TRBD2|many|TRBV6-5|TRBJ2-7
CASSPGGIYEQYF
TGTGCCAGCAGTCCGGGGGGGATTTACGAGCAGTACTTC
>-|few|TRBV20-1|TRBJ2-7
CRVGGSDYEQYF
TGCAGAGTTGGGGGGAGCGACTACGAGCAGTACTTC
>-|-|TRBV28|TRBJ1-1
CASRPSKADTVNTEAFF
TGTGCCAGCAGGCCGTCTAAGGCAGATACTGTGAACACTGAAGCTTTCTTT
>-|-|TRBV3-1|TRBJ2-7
CASSLTFLREQYF
TGTGCCAGCAGCTTAACTTTCTTACGGGAGCAGTACTTC
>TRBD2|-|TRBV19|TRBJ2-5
CASLAGTSKNTTETQYF
TGTGCCAGCTTAGCCGGGACTAGCAAAAACACGACGGAGACCCAGTACTTC
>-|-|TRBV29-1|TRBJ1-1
CSTDSMNTEAFF
TGCAGCACGGACAGTATGAACACTGAAGCTTTCTTT
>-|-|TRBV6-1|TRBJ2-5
CASSLGLSETQYF
TGTGCCAGCAGTCTGGGACTTTCGGAGACCCAGTACTTC
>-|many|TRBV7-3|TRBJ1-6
CASSHQAAAPLHF
TGTGCCAGCAGCCACCAGGCAGCCGCACCCCTCCACTTT
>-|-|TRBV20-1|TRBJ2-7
CSATYSVFTYEQYF
TGCAGTGCTACTTATAGCGTATTCACCTACGAGCAGTACTTC
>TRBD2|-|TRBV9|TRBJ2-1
CASSTGLAGDHEQFF
TGTGCCAGCAGTACGGGACTAGCGGGAGACCATGAGCAGTTCTTC
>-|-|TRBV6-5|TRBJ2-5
CASSYAPPPGGAQYF
TGTGCCAGCAGTTACGCACCCCCACCAGGCGGGGCCCAGTACTTC
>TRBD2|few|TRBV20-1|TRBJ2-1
CSAELPGLAELLYEQFF
TGCAGTGCCGAGCTACCGGGACTAGCGGAACTACTTTATGAGCAGTTCTTC
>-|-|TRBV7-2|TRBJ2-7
CASSPDAGPFEQYF
TGTGCCAGCAGCCCCGACGCAGGTCCGTTCGAGCAGTACTTC
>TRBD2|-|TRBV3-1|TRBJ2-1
CASSQAGGRGVQFF
TGTGCCAGCAGCCAAGCCGGCGGGAGGGGGGTGCAGTTCTTC
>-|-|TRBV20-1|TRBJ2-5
CSASQGDETQYF
TGCAGTGCTAGTCAAGGGGACGAGACCCAGTACTTC
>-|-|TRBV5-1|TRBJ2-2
CASSLAPTEATGELFF
TGCGCCAGCAGCTTGGCCCCGACCGAGGCGACCGGGGAGCTGTTTTTT